This TCR beta chain emerged from a study of radiotherapy plus CTLA-4 blockade in lung cancer. The study's findings and limits: After treatment with radiotherapy plus ipilimumab, TCR clones that came from the tumor expanded in blood.

This clone showed up just a few times. The antigen is undetermined. Sequenced by immunoSEQ multiplex PCR; TCRdb stores in-frame clones only, minus some. The data show tens of thousands of clones, approximately 76% seen once. There are 13 residues in the CDR3. V lost 1 base to trimming and J lost 7 bases, with 8 bases between them. Germline CDR1 is SGHTA and CDR2 is FQGTGA. The sequencing used peripheral blood, collected from a patient treated with radiotherapy plus ipilimumab. This TCR was recovered from a human donor with non-small cell lung cancer who had stable disease on radiotherapy plus ipilimumab. The gene calls are TRBV7-3 and TRBJ2-1; D gene ambiguous. The CDR3 bases are TGTGCCAGCAGCTTAAGCCTGAGAAATGAGCAGTTCTTC. Translated: CASSLSLRNEQFF. The entire variable domain, with the rest obtained from reference TRBV7-3 and TRBJ2-1, is as follows: GAGVSQTPSNKVTEKGKYVELRCDPISGHTALYWYRQSLGQGPEFLIYFQGTGAADDSGLPNDRFFAVRPEGSVSTLKIQRTERGDSAVYLCASSLSLRNEQFFGPGTRLTVL.